This TCR beta chain appears in the sequencing data of a study of shared clonotypes between healthy human individuals. Whole-study findings and limits: Against clonotypes common to all four donors, non-shared ones had lower generation probabilities.

Turning to this clone: As yet, its antigen is unknown.

Using immunoSEQ multiplex PCR, the repertoire was profiled, and TCRdb retains in-frame clones only, with some absent. The table lists 1.6 million or so clones, 96% of them singletons. CDR3 size: 18 residues. The J segment lost 0 bases and the V segment lost 1 base, leaving 8 bases of the junction unmatched. The germline CDR1 and CDR2 sequences are SGHDT and YYEEEE. The V call is TRBV5-6, the J call TRBJ1-1, with 11 bases identical to TRBD1. The receptor was isolated from a man aged 25-45 years in good health. The sequenced material came from naive CD4+ T cells sorted from blood. As to subset: CD45RA+ positively selected. CDR3 bases: TGTGCCAGCAGCTTGCTGGGCGGACAGGGGGCTATGAACACTGAAGCTTTCTTT. Protein product: CASSLLGGQGAMNTEAFF.